These 30 T cell receptor beta chains were sequenced from one sample in a study of cytomegalovirus exposure and HLA in healthy donors. PCR was performed using 60 Vbeta and 13 Jbeta primers. Produced via immunoSEQ multiplex PCR; TCRdb's table is partial and in-frame only. This sample has some 150,000 clones, with about a tenth found just once. The source material was PBMCs. All receptors derive from a male donor in good health and CMV-seronegative.

This chain joins TRBV7-2 and TRBJ1-1; possibly TRBD1 for D (6 bases). The CDR3 spans 14 residues. CDR1 is SGHTA, CDR2 FQGNSA, per germline. Trimming pared 5 bases from V and 1 base from J, leaving 11 bases between. CDR3 DNA sequence: TGTGCCAGCAGCCTAACAGGGAGGAACACTGAAGCTTTCTTT. Its translation: CASSLTGRNTEAFF.

The chain has TRBV5-4 and TRBJ2-7, with 7 nucleotides matching TRBD2. Germline-derived CDR1 and CDR2 are SGHNT and YYREEE (reference sequence). V lost 0 bases to trimming and J lost 3 bases; unmatched junction nucleotides: 6. CDR3 size: 15 residues. In DNA form, the CDR3 reads TGTGCCAGCAGCTTGGCTGGGGGGGGAGGCTACGAGCAGTACTTC. Its translation: CASSLAGGGGYEQYF.

DNA of the CDR3: TGCGCCAGCAGCCAAGACGAGGTGGGGAGAACAGATACGCAGTATTTT. Translating gives CASSQDEVGRTDTQYF. The chain recombines TRBV4-3 with TRBJ2-3, with D perhaps matching TRBD2 (5 bases). Germline V gene sequence: CDR1 LGHNA, CDR2 YSLEER. The CDR3 length is 16 residues. Between the trimmed V and J ends, which lost 0 bases and 3 bases, there was a span of 13 bases.

V and J are TRBV4-3 and TRBJ2-7; possible D gene TRBD1, 6 bases. Trimming took 0 bases from V and 0 from J, leaving 12 bases between them. The CDR3 is 16 amino acids. The germline V gene encodes CDR1 LGHNA and CDR2 YSLEER. CDR3 coding DNA: TGCGCCAGCAGCCAAGAGTACAGGGCGACCTCCTACGAGCAGTACTTC. Amino acid sequence: CASSQEYRATSYEQYF.

The CDR3 DNA reads as TGTGCCAGCAGCAGGGGTAGCAGGGCCAGCACTGAAGCTTTCTTT. Translation gives CASSRGSRASTEAFF. V gene TRBV6-5 combines with J gene TRBJ1-1, with TRBD1 as a possible D gene (6 bases). Trimming took off 6 bases at V and 4 bases at J, with 18 bases between the two ends. The CDR3 runs to 15 residues. From germline, CDR1 is MNHEY and CDR2 SVGAGI.

V and J are TRBV7-2 and TRBJ1-5, with D possibly TRBD1 on 6 matching bases. V was cut by 0 bases and J by 6 bases, with 9 bases left in between. CDR1 SGHTA and CDR2 FQGNSA come from the germline V gene. The CDR3 contains 14 residues. CDR3 in amino acids: CASSLAGGGQPQHF. The CDR3 nucleotides read TGTGCCAGCAGCTTAGCAGGGGGTGGTCAGCCCCAGCATTTT.

The V gene is TRBV18, the J gene TRBJ2-7; D is undetermined. The CDR3 sequence is 13 residues long. Germline V gives CDR1 KGHSH, CDR2 LQKENI. V dropped 3 bases and J dropped 7 bases, with 13 bases sitting between them. The CDR3, as DNA: TGTGCCAGCTCACCCCAACCGCGTACTGAGCAGTACTTC. As protein: CASSPQPRTEQYF. Combining the CDR3 with reference TRBV18 and TRBJ2-7 gives the whole variable domain NAGVMQNPRHLVRRRGQEARLRCSPMKGHSHVYWYRQLPEEGLKFMVYLQKENIIDESGMPKERFSAEFPKEGPSILRIQQVVRGDSAAYFCASSPQPRTEQYFGPGTRLTVT.

This clone was seen a handful of times. The rearrangement joins TRBV6-1 to TRBJ2-1; D is unresolved. CDR3 length: 15 residues. V gave up 2 bases and J gave up 6 bases, with 14 bases separating them. Germline V gives CDR1 MNHNS, CDR2 SASEGT. Here the CDR3 DNA reads TGTGCCAGCAGTGAAATCGCGGCCCTAGGCAATGAGCAGTTCTTC. Translation gives CASSEIAALGNEQFF.

The CDR3 bases are TGTGCCAGCAGTTACCTCCTAGCCACAGATACGCAGTATTTT. It encodes CASSYLLATDTQYF. This chain uses TRBV6-6 with TRBJ2-3, with D maybe TRBD2 (5 bases). This CDR3 is 14 amino acids long. Germline CDR1 reads MNHNY; CDR2 reads SVGAGI (reference sequence). The germline V and J ends were trimmed by 2 bases and 2 bases, with 8 bases remaining between them.

This clone was recorded a few times. V is TRBV11-2 and J is TRBJ1-1; 7 bases fit TRBD1. CDR3 length equals 13 residues. The V and J ends lost 3 bases and 5 bases, in that order; junction bases with no gene match: 3. Germline CDR1 reads SGHAT; CDR2 reads FQNNGV. CDR3 region: CASSFTGETEAFF. For the CDR3, the DNA is TGTGCCAGCAGCTTTACAGGGGAGACTGAAGCTTTCTTT.

This clone was detected only a few times. The sample has other DNA sequences that encode this CDR3 too. This chain joins TRBV5-1 and TRBJ2-1, with 7 bases that match TRBD2. Germline V gene sequence: CDR1 SGHRS, CDR2 YFSETQ. The ends lost 4 bases at V and 0 bases at J; junction bases unmatched: 4. This CDR3 spans 15 amino acids. This CDR3 is CASSLGGGSYNEQFF. The CDR3 DNA sequence: TGCGCCAGCAGCCTTGGGGGGGGCTCCTACAATGAGCAGTTCTTC.

This clone occurred a few times. The CDR3 loop is CASQGRGDTEAFF. The CDR3 DNA reads TGTGCCAGCCAGGGGCGGGGGGACACTGAAGCTTTCTTT. The rearrangement uses TRBV6-6 and TRBJ1-1; D is perhaps TRBD1 (6 bases). CDR1 is MNHNY and CDR2 is SVGAGI in the germline V gene (reference sequence). This CDR3 is 13 amino acids long. The ends were cut back, 8 bases at V and 3 bases at J, with 13 bases in the middle.

This chain uses TRBV5-8 with TRBJ1-6, with 8 bases matching TRBD1. Trimming at V came to 4 bases and at J to 9 bases, leaving 9 bases not matched to a gene. The germline gives CDR1 SGHTS, CDR2 YDEGEE. The CDR3 length is 15 residues. CDR3 loop: CASSPHRGFASPLHF. The CDR3 nucleotides read TGTGCCAGCAGCCCACACAGGGGGTTCGCTTCACCCCTCCACTTT. The whole variable domain, remainder taken from reference TRBV5-8 and TRBJ1-6, is EAGVTQSPTHLIKTRGQQATLRCSPISGHTSVYWYQQALGLGLQFLLWYDEGEERNRGNFPPRFSGRQFPNYSSELNVNALELEDSALYLCASSPHRGFASPLHFGNGTRLTVT.

The chain links TRBV19 to TRBJ2-3; D is undetermined. V shed 5 bases and J shed 4 bases, with 16 bases lying between them. In germline, CDR1 is LNHDA, CDR2 SQIVND (reference sequence). This CDR3 is 15 amino acids long. The CDR3 reads CASSRPSQSADTQYF. CDR3 nucleotides: TGTGCCAGTAGTCGCCCTAGTCAATCCGCAGATACGCAGTATTTT.

The chain has TRBV28 and TRBJ2-1; TRBD2 might be the D (5 bases). The CDR3 has 14 residues. Germline CDR1 is MDHEN and CDR2 is SYDVKM. V lost 8 bases and J 5 bases, leaving 16 bases between the germline ends. CDR3 sequence: CASVRRPIDNEQFF. CDR3 nucleotide sequence: TGTGCCAGCGTAAGGAGGCCAATCGACAATGAGCAGTTCTTC.

This clone was detected a few times. The chain is built from TRBV4-3 and TRBJ2-7, with unresolved D. This CDR3 spans 12 amino acids. Trimming shortened V by 0 bases and J by 6 bases, and 6 bases separated the two germline ends. CDR1 and CDR2 (germline): LGHNA, YSLEER. The CDR3 nucleotides read TGCGCCAGCAGCCAAGATAGAGGCGAGCAGTACTTC. It encodes CASSQDRGEQYF.

V gene TRBV6-1 combines with J gene TRBJ1-3, with D perhaps TRBD1 (5 bases). Per germline, CDR1 MNHNS and CDR2 SASEGT. The V end was cut by 7 bases, the J end by 4 bases, with 14 bases between. The CDR3 sequence is 14 residues long. CDR3 DNA: TGTGCCAGCAACGCCGGGGGTTCGGGAAACACCATATATTTT. The encoded protein is CASNAGGSGNTIYF.

The CDR3 DNA reads as TGTGCCAGCAGTGTCGGCGGGAAGAGCTACGAGCAGTACTTC. Its protein is CASSVGGKSYEQYF. V and J are TRBV7-2 and TRBJ2-7; possibly TRBD2 for D (6 bases). This CDR3 is built from 14 residues. V lost 6 bases to trimming and J lost 3 bases, with 15 bases between them. From germline, CDR1 is SGHTA and CDR2 FQGNSA.

The chain recombines TRBV4-3 with TRBJ2-7; D perhaps matches TRBD1 (6 bases). V gave up 1 base and J gave up 3 bases, with 13 bases separating them. The CDR3 sequence is 15 residues long. The germline V gene has CDR1 LGHNA and CDR2 YSLEER. CDR3 nucleotides: TGCGCCAGCAGCCAAGGCCGGGCCAGGGGCTACGAGCAGTACTTC. Translation: CASSQGRARGYEQYF.

A few counts support this clone. V usage is TRBV4-3 and J usage is TRBJ2-7; D uncertain. V was cut by 0 bases and J by 1 base, with 13 bases left in between. CDR3 length: 16 residues. CDR1 is LGHNA and CDR2 is YSLEER in the germline V gene. CDR3: CASSQDFPNPSYEQYF. CDR3 coding DNA: TGCGCCAGCAGCCAAGACTTCCCTAACCCTTCCTACGAGCAGTACTTC.

The chain carries TRBV2 and TRBJ1-2; no clear D. V was clipped by 7 bases and J by 7 bases, with 22 bases between them. The germline V gene encodes CDR1 SNHLY and CDR2 FYNNEI. The CDR3 sequence is 15 residues long. The CDR3 sequence is CASNFQARDLGGYTF. In nucleotides, the CDR3 is TGTGCCAGCAACTTTCAAGCCCGGGATTTGGGTGGCTACACCTTC.

This clone was seen only a few times. CDR3 coding DNA: TGTGCCACCAGCAGAGAGCGACTCAGAATAGGCGGGACCCAGTACTTC. Protein sequence: CATSRERLRIGGTQYF. The chain carries TRBV15 and TRBJ2-5, with D unclear. Trimming left V 0 bases short and J 7 bases short, with 18 bases between. Germline V gene lookup returns CDR1 LNHNV and CDR2 YYDKDF (reference sequence). The CDR3 is 16 amino acids. Drawing the rest from reference TRBV15 and TRBJ2-5, the complete variable domain is DAMVIQNPRYQVTQFGKPVTLSCSQTLNHNVMYWYQQKSSQAPKLLFHYYDKDFNNEADTPDNFQSRRPNTSFCFLDIRSPGLGDTAMYLCATSRERLRIGGTQYFGPGTRLLVL.

For this clone: This same CDR3 is encoded by further DNA sequences in the sample. The chain has TRBV10-3 and TRBJ1-1, with D tentatively TRBD1 (6 bases). Germline V lookup: CDR1 ENHRY, CDR2 SYGVKD. CDR3 size: 13 residues. V shed 6 bases and J shed 7 bases, with 15 bases lying between them. The CDR3 bases are TGTGCCATCAGCGAGCGGGACACAGGTGAAGCTTTCTTT. It encodes CAISERDTGEAFF.

This clone was observed a few times. The rearrangement links TRBV6-5 to TRBJ1-1; TRBD1 matches 8 bases. The V segment lost 6 bases and the J segment 5 bases; nucleotides outside the gene matches: 8. This CDR3 contains 14 residues. Germline CDR1 reads MNHEY; CDR2 reads SVGAGI. In nucleotides, the CDR3 is TGTGCCAGCAGGTTCTCACAGGGGGGTACTGAAGCTTTCTTT. The encoded protein is CASRFSQGGTEAFF.

This clone showed up just a few times. The chain couples TRBV9 to TRBJ2-2; 8 bases fit TRBD2. Trimming took 1 base from V and 4 from J; bases not matched to a gene: 6. Germline CDR1 reads SGDLS; CDR2 reads YYNGEE. The CDR3 sequence is 16 residues long. Here the CDR3 DNA reads TGTGCCAGCAGCGTAAGCGGGGGCGGGGGCACCGGGGAGCTGTTTTTT. Residues: CASSVSGGGGTGELFF.

This clone has a handful of counts. The V gene is TRBV6-1, the J gene TRBJ1-6; D might be TRBD1 (6 bases). Germline V gives CDR1 MNHNS, CDR2 SASEGT. This CDR3 is built from 16 residues. V dropped 4 bases and J dropped 9 bases, with 19 bases sitting between them. The CDR3 here is CASSGDTGSGASPLHF. For the CDR3, the DNA is TGTGCCAGCAGTGGGGACACAGGGAGCGGAGCTTCACCCCTCCACTTT.

This clone was seen a handful of times. The chain couples TRBV27 to TRBJ2-3, with unresolved D. Trimming shortened V by 2 bases and J by 2 bases, and 8 bases separated the two germline ends. Germline lookup yields CDR1 MNHEY and CDR2 SMNVEV (reference sequence). The CDR3 extends over 14 amino acids. In nucleotides, the CDR3 is TGTGCCAGCAGTTTAACCCAGGCCACAGATACGCAGTATTTT. This translates into CASSLTQATDTQYF.

This clone was detected a few times. This rearrangement joins TRBV25-1 to TRBJ1-1; 7 nucleotides match TRBD1. Germline V gene sequence: CDR1 MGHDK, CDR2 SYGVNS. V shed 2 bases, J shed 7 bases, and the junction held 4 bases outside the gene matches. The CDR3 is 13 amino acids. In DNA, the CDR3 is TGTGCCAGCAGTGAAAGGGGGCGGGGTGAAGCTTTCTTT. Protein: CASSERGRGEAFF.

The table lists this clone with a few counts. The rearrangement links TRBV28 to TRBJ1-4, with a weak D call TRBD1 (6 bases). Germline V gives CDR1 MDHEN, CDR2 SYDVKM. Trimming pared 3 bases from V and 3 bases from J, leaving 11 bases between. The CDR3 contains 15 residues. For the CDR3, the DNA is TGTGCCAGCAGTTTGACAGGTTCTGCTAATGAAAAACTGTTTTTT. Translation: CASSLTGSANEKLFF.

This clone was picked up a small number of times. This CDR3 is CAISEPSGNSPLHF. CDR3 nucleotides: TGTGCCATCAGTGAGCCCTCGGGAAATTCACCCCTCCACTTT. The chain links TRBV10-3 to TRBJ1-6; no clear D gene. The CDR3 is made up of 14 amino acids. Germline V gives CDR1 ENHRY, CDR2 SYGVKD. The V and J ends lost 2 bases and 7 bases respectively, with 9 bases between them.